The source of this T cell receptor (beta chain) is a study of shared clonotypes between healthy human individuals. The CDR3 covers 15 residues. Trimming removed 2 bases at V and 7 bases at J, with 14 bases between. Germline values: CDR1 SGHVS, CDR2 FNYEAQ. As defined, naive CD8 cells were CD45RO-negative and positively selected for CCR7, with terminally differentiated effector memory CD45RA+ cells excluded. Clones were sequenced by immunoSEQ multiplex PCR, and TCRdb holds only the in-frame ones, with some missing. The table lists some 2,000,000 clones, about 95% of them singletons. The receptor was isolated from a man between 18 and 29 years old in good health. The sequenced sample was naive CD8+ T cells sorted from blood. The V and J genes are TRBV7-6 and TRBJ2-2; D perhaps matches TRBD2 (6 bases). The CDR3 region has the DNA TGTGCCAGCAGCTTATTTGGCGGGAAGGGCGGGGAGCTGTTTTTT. Translation gives CASSLFGGKGGELFF.